Each of the 32 T cell receptor beta chains below was sequenced from the same sample in a study of T cells expressing NK-cell markers. TCRdb reprocessed the 5' RACE reads; each CDR3 protein has one entry and no DNA is given. This sample's table reports around 21,000 distinct CDR3 sequences. Sequencing used blood T cells: a sorted CD56 or NKG2C T cell subset, CD4+ or CD8+ T cells, or bulk PBMC T cells (not recorded which). The receptors here all came from a man between 18 and 69 years old in good health.

The V and J genes are TRBV28 and TRBJ2-1; absent DNA, TCRdb's TRBD1 call cannot be checked. The CDR3 is made up of 16 amino acids. Germline loops: CDR1 MDHEN, CDR2 SYDVKM. The CDR3 sequence is CASSFQGGGLFNEQFF.

This chain connects TRBV11-2 to TRBJ2-5; no DNA is available, so the TRBD2 call from TCRdb remains unchecked. This CDR3 has 15 residues. Germline CDR1 SGHAT, CDR2 FQNNGV. Here the CDR3 reads CASSFSGGLQETQYF.

This chain joins TRBV24-1 and TRBJ1-1; the TCRdb call, TRBD1, lacks DNA for checking. Germline CDR1 KGHDR, CDR2 SFDVKD. This CDR3 region has 11 residues. CDR3: CATSAGTEAFF.

The V and J genes are TRBV7-6 and TRBJ2-1; TCRdb selects TRBD2, and the lack of DNA leaves this call unchecked. This CDR3 contains 15 residues. The germline V gene encodes CDR1 SGHVS and CDR2 FNYEAQ. The CDR3 sequence: CASSLETSARNEQFF. Together with reference TRBV7-6 and TRBJ2-1, the CDR3 gives the full variable domain: GAGVSQSPRYKVTKRGQDVALRCDPISGHVSLYWYRQALGQGPEFLTYFNYEAQQDKSGLPNDRFSAERPEGSISTLTIQRTEQRDSAMYRCASSLETSARNEQFFGPGTRLTVL.

J is TRBJ1-2 and V is TRBV27; without DNA, the TCRdb call of TRBD1 cannot be checked. The CDR3 is 15 residues long. The V gene's germline CDR1 is MNHEY and CDR2 SMNVEV (reference sequence). The CDR3 spells CASSLSGVTGYGYTF.

The chain has TRBV20-1 and TRBJ2-2; the D gene TCRdb calls, TRBD2, cannot be checked with no DNA. Germline CDR1 is DFQATT and CDR2 is SNEGSKA (reference sequence). The CDR3 is made up of 13 amino acids. The CDR3 reads CSAGGLAGGELFF.

The chain joins TRBV6-2 or TRBV6-3 to TRBJ1-2; the D call of TRBD1 rests on TCRdb alone, since no DNA is present to check it. Germline V gene lookup returns CDR1 MNHEY and CDR2 SVGEGT. The CDR3 covers 15 residues. CDR3 loop: CASSYRMTGADGYTF.

The chain recombines TRBV20-1 with TRBJ2-7; TCRdb's D call, TRBD2, is unchecked because there is no DNA. This CDR3 has 15 amino acids. Looked up from germline, CDR1 is DFQATT and CDR2 is SNEGSKA (reference sequence). The CDR3 region is CSARTGTSGAYEQYF.

The rearrangement uses TRBV28 and TRBJ1-2; TCRdb picks TRBD1, but there is no DNA to check that call. This CDR3 is built from 14 residues. Germline CDR1 reads MDHEN; CDR2 reads SYDVKM. CDR3 in amino acids: CASHVGAGGDGYTF.

This chain links TRBV7-2 with TRBJ2-5; as DNA is missing, the TRBD1 call by TCRdb cannot be tested. Germline CDR1 is SGHTA and CDR2 is FQGNSA. The CDR3 totals 13 residues. CDR3 loop: CASSRDRKEIQYF.

The rearrangement joins TRBV29-1 to TRBJ2-7; TCRdb indicates TRBD2, and absent DNA this call remains unverified. The germline V gene has CDR1 SQVTM and CDR2 ANQGSEA. The length of the CDR3 is 15 residues. CDR3 protein: CSVVLTSGVHYEQYF.

This chain links TRBV10-3 with TRBJ2-5; TCRdb's D call of TRBD2 is untestable without DNA. CDR3 length equals 14 residues. Germline CDR1 and CDR2: ENHRY and SYGVKD. CDR3 sequence: CAISEGLAGETQYF.

The chain carries TRBV20-1 and TRBJ2-2; TCRdb's D call, TRBD1, is unchecked because there is no DNA. Looked up from germline, CDR1 is DFQATT and CDR2 is SNEGSKA (reference sequence). The CDR3 spans 14 residues. The CDR3 loop reads CSAPQGFRTGELFF.

The gene calls are TRBV28 and TRBJ2-7. The CDR3 consists of 14 residues. CDR1 MDHEN and CDR2 SYDVKM come from the germline V gene. CDR3 residues: CASRTATDSYEQYF.

CDR3: CASSPFFRGDTGELFF. The chain carries TRBV28 and TRBJ2-2; the D call from TCRdb, TRBD1, cannot be confirmed without DNA. Germline loops: CDR1 MDHEN, CDR2 SYDVKM. CDR3 length: 16 amino acids.

The genes are TRBV20-1 and TRBJ2-7. Germline CDR1 reads DFQATT; CDR2 reads SNEGSKA (reference sequence). This CDR3 contains 17 residues. The CDR3 protein is CSARAGYSAEALYEQYF.

The chain uses TRBV6-1 and TRBJ2-2; with no DNA, the TCRdb D assignment of TRBD1 cannot be verified. The CDR3 contains 15 residues. Germline V gene lookup returns CDR1 MNHNS and CDR2 SASEGT. The CDR3 loop reads CASSRGQGGFGELFF.

J is TRBJ1-2 and V is TRBV29-1. The CDR3 covers 12 residues. Germline values: CDR1 SQVTM, CDR2 ANQGSEA. The CDR3 spells CSVEVGNYGYTF.

This chain uses TRBV6-5 with TRBJ2-7; the D call of TRBD2 rests on TCRdb alone, since no DNA is present to check it. CDR1 MNHEY and CDR2 SVGAGI come from the germline V gene. The CDR3 extends over 17 amino acids. The CDR3: CASSYTSGGPPSYEQYF.

The chain joins TRBV4-3 to TRBJ1-2. From germline, CDR1 is LGHNA and CDR2 YSLEER. The CDR3 length is 15 residues. CDR3 amino acids: CASSQEWGTHYGYTF.

The chain combines TRBV6-2 or TRBV6-3 with TRBJ1-4. CDR1 is MNHEY, CDR2 SVGEGT, per germline. This CDR3 comprises 15 residues. CDR3 protein: CASSRHQDGNEKLFF.

This sequence joins TRBV11-3 and TRBJ2-1; TCRdb indicates TRBD2, and absent DNA this call remains unverified. Germline V gene sequence: CDR1 SGHNT, CDR2 YENEEA. This CDR3 contains 14 residues. The chain's CDR3 is CASSRGLAANEQFF.

The chain couples TRBV20-1 to TRBJ2-1. CDR1 is DFQATT and CDR2 is SNEGSKA in the germline V gene (reference sequence). CDR3 length: 12 amino acids. The CDR3 loop reads CSARVWSNEQFF.

The CDR3 region is CASSLAVTTGNTIYF. The rearrangement links TRBV7-2 to TRBJ1-3. Germline values: CDR1 SGHTA, CDR2 FQGNSA. The CDR3 contains 15 residues. The full variable domain, in which reference TRBV7-2 and TRBJ1-3 provide the parts outside the CDR3, is GAGVSQSPSNKVTEKGKDVELRCDPISGHTALYWYRQSLGQGLEFLIYFQGNSAPDKSGLPSDRFSAERTGGSVSTLTIQRTQQEDSAVYLCASSLAVTTGNTIYFGEGSWLTVV.

The chain employs TRBV27 and TRBJ2-1; TCRdb's D call, TRBD2, is unchecked because there is no DNA. This CDR3 has 16 amino acids. Germline V gene sequence: CDR1 MNHEY, CDR2 SMNVEV (reference sequence). CDR3 in amino acids: CASSLYGGAGNNEQFF.

This sequence joins TRBV6-1 and TRBJ1-3. Germline V lookup: CDR1 MNHNS, CDR2 SASEGT. The CDR3 is 17 residues long. The CDR3 reads CASSRGTFPSSGNTIYF.

The V call is TRBV5-6, the J call TRBJ2-1; TCRdb selects TRBD2, and the lack of DNA leaves this call unchecked. Germline CDR1 is SGHDT and CDR2 is YYEEEE. The CDR3 length is 15 residues. The CDR3 loop is CASSTPTSGWDEQFF.

This sequence joins TRBV5-1 and TRBJ2-3; TCRdb indicates TRBD1, and absent DNA this call remains unverified. Germline-derived CDR1 and CDR2 are SGHRS and YFSETQ. This CDR3 has 15 residues. The CDR3 protein is CASSLARQGTDTQYF. Full variable domain (rest looked up from reference TRBV5-1 and TRBJ2-3): KAGVTQTPRYLIKTRGQQVTLSCSPISGHRSVSWYQQTPGQGLQFLFEYFSETQRNKGNFPGRFSGRQFSNSRSEMNVSTLELGDSALYLCASSLARQGTDTQYFGPGTRLTVL.

V and J are TRBV6-2 or TRBV6-3 and TRBJ2-1; TCRdb proposes TRBD2, but this gene call is untestable without DNA. The CDR3 is made up of 16 amino acids. The germline CDR1 and CDR2 sequences are MNHEY and SVGEGT. CDR3 protein: CASSYFGLETYNEQFF.

J is TRBJ2-7 and V is TRBV6-1; TCRdb proposes TRBD1, but this gene call is untestable without DNA. The CDR3 is 11 amino acids. In germline, CDR1 is MNHNS, CDR2 SASEGT. The CDR3 sequence is CATRRNYEQYF.

This clonotype registers large by frequency. J is TRBJ2-3 and V is TRBV12-3 or TRBV12-4; lacking DNA, the TRBD1 call made by TCRdb goes unchecked. CDR3 length: 13 amino acids. The chain's CDR3 is CASSSDLPGTQYF.

V usage is TRBV2 and J usage is TRBJ2-5; the D gene TCRdb calls, TRBD1, cannot be checked with no DNA. CDR3 length: 15 residues. CDR1 SNHLY and CDR2 FYNNEI come from the germline V gene. The CDR3 here is CASKPGQGAGETQYF.